The clone carrying this T cell receptor beta chain was seen only once. Trimming took 5 bases from V and 5 from J; bases not matched to a gene: 12. Germline V gene sequence: CDR1 SGHDN, CDR2 FVKESK. The CDR3 loop spans 19 amino acids. The sample belongs to a study of blood T cell repertoires in COVID-19. Study background: COVID-19 samples from acute and convalescent phases originated in the United States, Italy and Spain. The cDNA or gDNA used as material had been derived from T cells, B-cell-depleted T cells, or PBMCs.

As processed by the authors: By means of reference gene primer amplification, nucleated cell counts were estimated. The protocol was immunoSEQ multiplex PCR, while the TCRdb copy is restricted to in-frame clones and leaves out a portion. The V and J calls and clone size are taken from that table; D and trimming were inferred from the DNA. The repertoire consists of more than 85,000 clones, with 70% to 90% occurring once and the leading ten covering around 2%. Sequencing was done on a sample of peripheral blood. The TCR sequence derives from a man in his fifties with active COVID-19. V usage is TRBV14 and J usage is TRBJ2-2, with 15 bases lining up with TRBD2. The CDR3 DNA follows: TGTGCCAGCAGCAAACACTCGGGACTAGCGGGGGGAAAAACCGGGGAGCTGTTTTTT. Its protein is CASSKHSGLAGGKTGELFF.